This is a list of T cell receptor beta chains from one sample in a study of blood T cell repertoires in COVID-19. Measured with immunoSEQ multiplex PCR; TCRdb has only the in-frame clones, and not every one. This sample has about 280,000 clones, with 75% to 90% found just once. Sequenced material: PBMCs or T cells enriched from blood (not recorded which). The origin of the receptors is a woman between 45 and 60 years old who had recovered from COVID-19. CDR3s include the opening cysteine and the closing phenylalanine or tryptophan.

cdr3_aa: CSASIPSGGRETQYF
cdr3_length: 15
v_call: TRBV20-1
j_call: TRBJ2-5

cdr3_aa: CASHQAGYNEQFF
cdr3_length: 13
v_call: TRBV27
j_call: TRBJ2-1

cdr3_aa: CASSRPLATQETQYF
cdr3_length: 15
v_call: TRBV14
j_call: TRBJ2-5

cdr3_aa: CASSQELADNYEQYF
cdr3_length: 15
v_call: TRBV4-3
j_call: TRBJ2-7

cdr3_aa: CASSHGTGQHADTQYF
cdr3_length: 16
v_call: TRBV14
j_call: TRBJ2-3

cdr3_aa: CASSQVRGSNYGYTF
cdr3_length: 15
v_call: TRBV14
j_call: TRBJ1-2

cdr3_aa: CASSLTAGDGYTF
cdr3_length: 13
v_call: TRBV12-3/TRBV12-4
j_call: TRBJ1-2

cdr3_aa: CASSLSGYTDTQYF
cdr3_length: 14
v_call: TRBV27
j_call: TRBJ2-3

cdr3_aa: CASSPSGQGRNTIYF
cdr3_length: 15
v_call: TRBV18
j_call: TRBJ1-3

cdr3_aa: CASSRGSGGAGETQYF
cdr3_length: 16
v_call: TRBV11-1
j_call: TRBJ2-5

cdr3_aa: CASSLTGTGGFREKLFF
cdr3_length: 17
v_call: TRBV5-1
j_call: TRBJ1-4

cdr3_aa: CAITGGMNTEAFF
cdr3_length: 13
v_call: TRBV10-3
j_call: TRBJ1-1

cdr3_aa: CASSPRTGDSPLHF
cdr3_length: 14
v_call: TRBV5-1
j_call: TRBJ1-6

cdr3_aa: CASSQHIEGDTIYF
cdr3_length: 14
v_call: TRBV14
j_call: TRBJ1-3

cdr3_aa: CASSHPGTSGGNEQFF
cdr3_length: 16
v_call: TRBV3-1/TRBV3-2
j_call: TRBJ2-1